What follows are 8 T cell receptor beta chains derived from one specimen sequenced in a study of early T cells in non-severe SARS-CoV-2 infection. In TCRdb, the 5' RACE reads were re-called with MiXCR into one record per CDR3 protein. The repertoire includes about 80,000 distinct CDR3 sequences, around 10% of them detected once, and under 3% sits in the top ten. The sequenced sample was whole blood. The receptors shown here come from an adult who was a healthcare worker with PCR-confirmed SARS-CoV-2 infection or an uninfected control (not recorded which).

This CDR3 reads CSASISRQNIQYF. CDR3 nucleotides: TGCAGTGCTAGCATCAGCAGACAAAACATTCAGTACTTC. The chain joins TRBV20-1 to TRBJ2-4; D unresolved. Germline CDR1 DFQATT, CDR2 SNEGSKA (reference sequence). There are 13 residues in the CDR3. V was clipped by 3 bases and J by 5 bases, with 11 bases between them.

This clonotype showed up just once. This chain links TRBV6-2 or TRBV6-3 with TRBJ2-7; a possible D gene is TRBD2 (6 bases). Deletions cut 5 bases from V and 6 bases from J, with 14 bases between. Germline V CDR1 and CDR2: MNHEY, SVGEGT. The CDR3 is 13 residues long. The DNA of the CDR3 is TGTGCCAGCAGTGTCGTGGCGGGGATCGAGCAGTACTTC. It yields the protein CASSVVAGIEQYF.

This clonotype has a count of ten or more. This chain links TRBV28 with TRBJ2-1; the D is unclear. Germline values: CDR1 MDHEN, CDR2 SYDVKM. V lost 6 bases and J 10 bases, leaving 16 bases between the germline ends. The length of the CDR3 is 13 residues. CDR3 nucleotides: TGTGCCAGCAGACCTCTCCTCGACGGAGAGCAGTTCTTC. Translating gives CASRPLLDGEQFF.

About this clonotype itself: The junction and the germline gene differ at one end; a read error may be behind it. This chain links TRBV7-9 with TRBJ1-1, with no clear D. The germline CDR1 and CDR2 sequences are SEHNR and FQNEAQ (reference sequence). The CDR3 is 16 residues long. The CDR3 sequence is CANSLGLGSEQREAFF. CDR3 bases: TGTGCCAACAGCTTAGGCCTCGGGTCAGAACAAAGGGAAGCTTTCTTT.

This chain links TRBV9 with TRBJ2-1, with 10 bases lining up with TRBD1. V was pared by 3 bases and J by 3 bases, with 3 bases of the junction left unmatched. Germline V lookup: CDR1 SGDLS, CDR2 YYNGEE. This CDR3 has 15 residues. In DNA form, the CDR3 reads TGTGCCAGCAGCGCAGGACAGGGGGACTACAATGAGCAGTTCTTC. Amino acids: CASSAGQGDYNEQFF.

This clonotype has a handful of counts. The rearrangement links TRBV20-1 to TRBJ2-7; 9 positions agree with TRBD2. J gave up 4 bases and V 5 bases, and 6 bases lay outside the gene matches. Per the germline V gene, CDR1 is DFQATT and CDR2 is SNEGSKA (reference sequence). The CDR3 consists of 13 residues. The CDR3 region has the DNA TGCAGTGCTCTTAGCGGGAGAGGGTACGAGCAGTACTTC. The encoded protein is CSALSGRGYEQYF.

This clonotype was detected many times. The chain links TRBV14 to TRBJ2-2; 8 nucleotides align to TRBD2. The CDR3 length is 16 residues. Per the germline V gene, CDR1 is SGHDN and CDR2 is FVKESK. V trimming: 3 bases; J trimming: 4 bases; junction bases outside the gene matches: 7. The CDR3 sequence: CASSHPAGVSTGELFF. In nucleotides, the CDR3 is TGTGCCAGCAGCCACCCAGCGGGGGTTAGCACCGGGGAGCTGTTTTTT.

The V call is TRBV6-6, the J call TRBJ2-1; no reliable D call. The CDR3 extends over 19 amino acids. Trimming cost V 4 bases and J 2 bases, with 24 bases left between them. Germline loops: CDR1 MNHNY, CDR2 SVGAGI (reference sequence). As DNA, the CDR3 is TGTGCCAGCAGTTCTCGCTCCCCCCCGGAGAACCTGCCCTACAATGAGCAGTTCTTC. It specifies CASSSRSPPENLPYNEQFF.